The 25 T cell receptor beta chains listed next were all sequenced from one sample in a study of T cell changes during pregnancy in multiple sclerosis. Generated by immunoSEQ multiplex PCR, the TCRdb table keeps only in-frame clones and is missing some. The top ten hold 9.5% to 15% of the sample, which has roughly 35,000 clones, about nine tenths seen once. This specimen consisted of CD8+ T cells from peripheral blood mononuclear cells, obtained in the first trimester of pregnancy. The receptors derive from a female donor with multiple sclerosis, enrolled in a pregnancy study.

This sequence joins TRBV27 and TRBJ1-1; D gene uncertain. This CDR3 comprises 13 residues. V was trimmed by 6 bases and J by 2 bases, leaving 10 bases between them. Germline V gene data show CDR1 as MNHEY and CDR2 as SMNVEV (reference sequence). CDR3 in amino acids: CASSRGVNTEAFF. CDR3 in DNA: TGTGCCAGCAGCCGCGGGGTTAACACTGAAGCTTTCTTT.

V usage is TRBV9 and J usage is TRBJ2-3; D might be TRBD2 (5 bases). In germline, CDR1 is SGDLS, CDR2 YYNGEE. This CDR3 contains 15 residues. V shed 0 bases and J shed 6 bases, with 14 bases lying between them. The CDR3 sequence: CASSVEGDTRDTQYF. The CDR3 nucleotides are TGTGCCAGCAGCGTAGAGGGAGACACACGGGATACGCAGTATTTT.

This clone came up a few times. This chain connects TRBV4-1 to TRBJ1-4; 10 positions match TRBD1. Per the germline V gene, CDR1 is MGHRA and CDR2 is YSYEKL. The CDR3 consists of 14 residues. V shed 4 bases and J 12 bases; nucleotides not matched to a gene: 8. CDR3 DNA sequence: TGCGCCAGCAGCCTCGACAGGGGGCAGATCGAACTGTTTTTT. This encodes CASSLDRGQIELFF.

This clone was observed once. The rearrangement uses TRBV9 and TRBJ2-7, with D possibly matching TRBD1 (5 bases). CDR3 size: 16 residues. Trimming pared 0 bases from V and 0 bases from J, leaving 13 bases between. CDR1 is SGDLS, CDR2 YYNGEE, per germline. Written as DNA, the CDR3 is TGTGCCAGCAGCGTAGGGGGCAATCCCAGCTCCTACGAGCAGTACTTC. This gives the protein CASSVGGNPSSYEQYF.

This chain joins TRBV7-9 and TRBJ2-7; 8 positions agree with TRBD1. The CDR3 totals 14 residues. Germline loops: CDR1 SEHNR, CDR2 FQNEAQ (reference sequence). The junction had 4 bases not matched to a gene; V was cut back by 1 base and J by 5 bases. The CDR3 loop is CASSLGAGGDEQYF. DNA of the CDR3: TGTGCCAGCAGCTTAGGGGCAGGGGGCGACGAGCAGTACTTC.

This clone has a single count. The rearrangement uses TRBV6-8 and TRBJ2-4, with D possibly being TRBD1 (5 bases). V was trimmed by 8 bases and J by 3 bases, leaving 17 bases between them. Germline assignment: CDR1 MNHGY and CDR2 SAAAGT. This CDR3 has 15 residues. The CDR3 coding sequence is TGTGCCAGCTGGTGGCAGGGAATAGTCAAAAACATTCAGTACTTC. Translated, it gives CASWWQGIVKNIQYF.

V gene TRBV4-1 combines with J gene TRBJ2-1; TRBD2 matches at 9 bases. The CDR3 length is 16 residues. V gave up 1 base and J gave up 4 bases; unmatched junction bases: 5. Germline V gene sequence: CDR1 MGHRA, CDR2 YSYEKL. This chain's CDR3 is CASSQGLAAGYNEQFF. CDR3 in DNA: TGCGCCAGCAGCCAAGGACTAGCGGCTGGTTACAATGAGCAGTTCTTC.

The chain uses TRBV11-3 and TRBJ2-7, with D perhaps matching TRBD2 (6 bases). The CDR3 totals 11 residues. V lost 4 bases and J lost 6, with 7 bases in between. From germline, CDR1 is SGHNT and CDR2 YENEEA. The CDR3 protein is CASSSGGEQYF. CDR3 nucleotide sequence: TGTGCCAGCAGCTCCGGGGGCGAGCAGTACTTC. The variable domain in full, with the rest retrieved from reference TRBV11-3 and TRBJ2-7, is EAGVVQSPRYKIIEKKQPVAFWCNPISGHNTLYWYLQNLGQGPELLIRYENEEAVDDSQLPKDRFSAERLKGVDSTLKIQPAELGDSAVYLCASSSGGEQYFGPGTRLTVT.

Here the CDR3 DNA reads TGCAGCGTTGCCCACAGGGACAGGGCTTATGGCTACACCTTC. This gives the protein CSVAHRDRAYGYTF. The V call is TRBV29-1, the J call TRBJ1-2; 9 bases are a match to TRBD1. CDR3 length: 14 residues. V was pared by 4 bases and J by 5 bases, with 8 bases of the junction left unmatched. From germline, CDR1 is SQVTM and CDR2 ANQGSEA.

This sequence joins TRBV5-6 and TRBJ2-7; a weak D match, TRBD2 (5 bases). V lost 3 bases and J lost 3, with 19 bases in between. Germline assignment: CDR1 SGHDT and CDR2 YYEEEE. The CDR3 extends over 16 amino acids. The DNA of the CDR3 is TGTGCCAGCAGCTCCTGGACTCCTCGCACCTACTACGAGCAGTACTTC. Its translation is CASSSWTPRTYYEQYF. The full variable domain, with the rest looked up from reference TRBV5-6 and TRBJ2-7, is DAGVTQSPTHLIKTRGQQVTLRCSPKSGHDTVSWYQQALGQGPQFIFQYYEEEERQRGNFPDRFSGHQFPNYSSELNVNALLLGDSALYLCASSSWTPRTYYEQYFGPGTRLTVT.

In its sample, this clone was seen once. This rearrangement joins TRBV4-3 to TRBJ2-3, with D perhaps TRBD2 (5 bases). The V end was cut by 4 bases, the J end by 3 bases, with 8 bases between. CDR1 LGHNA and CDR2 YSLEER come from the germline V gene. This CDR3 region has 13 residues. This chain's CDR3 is CASSPVATDTQYF. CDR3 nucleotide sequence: TGCGCCAGCAGCCCCGTAGCGACAGATACGCAGTATTTT.

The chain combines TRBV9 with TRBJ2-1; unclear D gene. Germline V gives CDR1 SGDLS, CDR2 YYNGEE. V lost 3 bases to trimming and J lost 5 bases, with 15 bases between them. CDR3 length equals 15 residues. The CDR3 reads CASSGPNPVNNEQFF. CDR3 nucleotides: TGTGCCAGCAGCGGCCCTAACCCGGTAAACAATGAGCAGTTCTTC. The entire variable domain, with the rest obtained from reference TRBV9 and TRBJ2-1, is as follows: DSGVTQTPKHLITATGQRVTLRCSPRSGDLSVYWYQQSLDQGLQFLIQYYNGEERAKGNILERFSAQQFPDLHSELNLSSLELGDSALYFCASSGPNPVNNEQFFGPGTRLTVL.

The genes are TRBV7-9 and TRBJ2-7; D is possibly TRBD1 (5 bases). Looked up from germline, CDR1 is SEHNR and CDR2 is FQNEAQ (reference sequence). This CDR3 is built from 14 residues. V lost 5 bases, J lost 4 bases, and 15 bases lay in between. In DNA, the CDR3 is TGTGCCAGCAGCCCCGGGCAGGGTAGGTACGAGCAGTACTTC. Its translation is CASSPGQGRYEQYF. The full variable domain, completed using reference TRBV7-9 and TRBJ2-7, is DTGVSQNPRHKITKRGQNVTFRCDPISEHNRLYWYRQTLGQGPEFLTYFQNEAQLEKSRLLSDRFSAERPKGSFSTLEIQRTEQGDSAMYLCASSPGQGRYEQYFGPGTRLTVT.

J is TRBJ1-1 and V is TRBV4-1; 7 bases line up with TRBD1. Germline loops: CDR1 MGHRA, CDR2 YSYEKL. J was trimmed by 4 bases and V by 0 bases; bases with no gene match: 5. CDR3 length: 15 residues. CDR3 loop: CASSQEGAGGTEAFF. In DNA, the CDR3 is TGCGCCAGCAGCCAAGAGGGGGCAGGGGGCACTGAAGCTTTCTTT.

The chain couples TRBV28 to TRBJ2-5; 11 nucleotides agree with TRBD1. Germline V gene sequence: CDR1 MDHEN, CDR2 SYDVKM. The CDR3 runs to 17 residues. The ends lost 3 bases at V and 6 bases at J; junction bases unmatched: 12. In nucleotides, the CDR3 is TGTGCCAGCAGTTTTCGGGCAGCGGGACAGGGGGTTCAGACCCAGTACTTC. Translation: CASSFRAAGQGVQTQYF.

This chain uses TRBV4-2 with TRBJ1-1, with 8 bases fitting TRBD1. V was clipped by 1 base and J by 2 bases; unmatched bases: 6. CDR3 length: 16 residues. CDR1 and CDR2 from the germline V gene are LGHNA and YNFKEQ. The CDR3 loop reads CASSQVQGASNTEAFF. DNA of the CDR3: TGTGCCAGCAGCCAAGTCCAGGGGGCGTCTAACACTGAAGCTTTCTTT.

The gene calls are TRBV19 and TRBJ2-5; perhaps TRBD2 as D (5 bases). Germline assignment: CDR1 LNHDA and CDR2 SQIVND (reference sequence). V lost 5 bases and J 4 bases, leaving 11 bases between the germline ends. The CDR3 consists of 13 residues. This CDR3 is CASSVGLGETQYF. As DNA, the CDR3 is TGTGCCAGTAGTGTCGGACTTGGAGAGACCCAGTACTTC.

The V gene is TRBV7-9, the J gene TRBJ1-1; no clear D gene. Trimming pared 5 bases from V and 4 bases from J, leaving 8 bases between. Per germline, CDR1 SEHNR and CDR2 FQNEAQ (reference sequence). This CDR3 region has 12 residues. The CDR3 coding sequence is TGTGCCAGCAGCCTCGGGTCCACTGAAGCTTTCTTT. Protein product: CASSLGSTEAFF.

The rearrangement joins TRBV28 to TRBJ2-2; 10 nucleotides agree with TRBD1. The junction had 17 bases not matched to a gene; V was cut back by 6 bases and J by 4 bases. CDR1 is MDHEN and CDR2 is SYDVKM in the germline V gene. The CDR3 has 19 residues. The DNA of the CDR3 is TGTGCCAGCAGAACGCTTTTTTATGGGACAGGGGTTCTCACCGGGGAGCTGTTTTTT. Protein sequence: CASRTLFYGTGVLTGELFF.

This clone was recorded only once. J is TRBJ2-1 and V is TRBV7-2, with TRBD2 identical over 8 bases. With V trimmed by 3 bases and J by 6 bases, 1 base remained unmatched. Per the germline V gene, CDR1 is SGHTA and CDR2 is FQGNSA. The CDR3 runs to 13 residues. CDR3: CASSFGTSNEQFF. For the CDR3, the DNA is TGTGCCAGCAGCTTCGGGACTAGCAATGAGCAGTTCTTC.

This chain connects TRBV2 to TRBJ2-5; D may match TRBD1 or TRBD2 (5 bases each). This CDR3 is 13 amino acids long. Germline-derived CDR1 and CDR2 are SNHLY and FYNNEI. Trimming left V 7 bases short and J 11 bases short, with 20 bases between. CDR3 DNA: TGTGCCAGCACTGACAGCGAGCTGGAGGAGCAGTACTTC. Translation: CASTDSELEEQYF.

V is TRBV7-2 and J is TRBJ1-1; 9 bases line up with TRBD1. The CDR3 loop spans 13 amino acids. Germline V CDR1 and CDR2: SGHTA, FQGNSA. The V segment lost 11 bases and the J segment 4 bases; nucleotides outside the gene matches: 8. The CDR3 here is CASKGTGSTEAFF. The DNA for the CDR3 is TGTGCCTCAAAAGGGACAGGGTCCACTGAAGCTTTCTTT.

The CDR3 DNA follows: TGCGCCAGCAGTGACCCGGAGGAACCCAGCGGAGAGACCCAGTACTTC. It translates to CASSDPEEPSGETQYF. This chain uses TRBV10-2 with TRBJ2-5; maybe TRBD2 (5 bases). CDR1 and CDR2 (germline): WSHSY, SAAADI. The V gene lost 3 bases and the J gene lost 4 bases, with 18 bases spanning the gap. This CDR3 has 16 amino acids.

CDR3 region: CASSPGGSGSSYEQYF. CDR3 DNA sequence: TGTGCCAGCAGCCCAGGAGGAAGCGGGAGCTCCTACGAGCAGTACTTC. The V gene is TRBV9, the J gene TRBJ2-7; 8 nucleotides match TRBD2. CDR1 is SGDLS and CDR2 is YYNGEE in the germline V gene. V shed 4 bases and J 0 bases; nucleotides not matched to a gene: 9. There are 16 residues in the CDR3.

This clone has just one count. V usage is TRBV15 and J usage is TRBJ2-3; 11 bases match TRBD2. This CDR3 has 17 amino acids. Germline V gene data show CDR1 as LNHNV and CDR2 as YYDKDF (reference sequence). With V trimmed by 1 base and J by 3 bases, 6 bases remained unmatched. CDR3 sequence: CATSRGSLAGATDTQYF. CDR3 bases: TGTGCCACCAGCAGAGGATCACTAGCGGGAGCAACAGATACGCAGTATTTT.